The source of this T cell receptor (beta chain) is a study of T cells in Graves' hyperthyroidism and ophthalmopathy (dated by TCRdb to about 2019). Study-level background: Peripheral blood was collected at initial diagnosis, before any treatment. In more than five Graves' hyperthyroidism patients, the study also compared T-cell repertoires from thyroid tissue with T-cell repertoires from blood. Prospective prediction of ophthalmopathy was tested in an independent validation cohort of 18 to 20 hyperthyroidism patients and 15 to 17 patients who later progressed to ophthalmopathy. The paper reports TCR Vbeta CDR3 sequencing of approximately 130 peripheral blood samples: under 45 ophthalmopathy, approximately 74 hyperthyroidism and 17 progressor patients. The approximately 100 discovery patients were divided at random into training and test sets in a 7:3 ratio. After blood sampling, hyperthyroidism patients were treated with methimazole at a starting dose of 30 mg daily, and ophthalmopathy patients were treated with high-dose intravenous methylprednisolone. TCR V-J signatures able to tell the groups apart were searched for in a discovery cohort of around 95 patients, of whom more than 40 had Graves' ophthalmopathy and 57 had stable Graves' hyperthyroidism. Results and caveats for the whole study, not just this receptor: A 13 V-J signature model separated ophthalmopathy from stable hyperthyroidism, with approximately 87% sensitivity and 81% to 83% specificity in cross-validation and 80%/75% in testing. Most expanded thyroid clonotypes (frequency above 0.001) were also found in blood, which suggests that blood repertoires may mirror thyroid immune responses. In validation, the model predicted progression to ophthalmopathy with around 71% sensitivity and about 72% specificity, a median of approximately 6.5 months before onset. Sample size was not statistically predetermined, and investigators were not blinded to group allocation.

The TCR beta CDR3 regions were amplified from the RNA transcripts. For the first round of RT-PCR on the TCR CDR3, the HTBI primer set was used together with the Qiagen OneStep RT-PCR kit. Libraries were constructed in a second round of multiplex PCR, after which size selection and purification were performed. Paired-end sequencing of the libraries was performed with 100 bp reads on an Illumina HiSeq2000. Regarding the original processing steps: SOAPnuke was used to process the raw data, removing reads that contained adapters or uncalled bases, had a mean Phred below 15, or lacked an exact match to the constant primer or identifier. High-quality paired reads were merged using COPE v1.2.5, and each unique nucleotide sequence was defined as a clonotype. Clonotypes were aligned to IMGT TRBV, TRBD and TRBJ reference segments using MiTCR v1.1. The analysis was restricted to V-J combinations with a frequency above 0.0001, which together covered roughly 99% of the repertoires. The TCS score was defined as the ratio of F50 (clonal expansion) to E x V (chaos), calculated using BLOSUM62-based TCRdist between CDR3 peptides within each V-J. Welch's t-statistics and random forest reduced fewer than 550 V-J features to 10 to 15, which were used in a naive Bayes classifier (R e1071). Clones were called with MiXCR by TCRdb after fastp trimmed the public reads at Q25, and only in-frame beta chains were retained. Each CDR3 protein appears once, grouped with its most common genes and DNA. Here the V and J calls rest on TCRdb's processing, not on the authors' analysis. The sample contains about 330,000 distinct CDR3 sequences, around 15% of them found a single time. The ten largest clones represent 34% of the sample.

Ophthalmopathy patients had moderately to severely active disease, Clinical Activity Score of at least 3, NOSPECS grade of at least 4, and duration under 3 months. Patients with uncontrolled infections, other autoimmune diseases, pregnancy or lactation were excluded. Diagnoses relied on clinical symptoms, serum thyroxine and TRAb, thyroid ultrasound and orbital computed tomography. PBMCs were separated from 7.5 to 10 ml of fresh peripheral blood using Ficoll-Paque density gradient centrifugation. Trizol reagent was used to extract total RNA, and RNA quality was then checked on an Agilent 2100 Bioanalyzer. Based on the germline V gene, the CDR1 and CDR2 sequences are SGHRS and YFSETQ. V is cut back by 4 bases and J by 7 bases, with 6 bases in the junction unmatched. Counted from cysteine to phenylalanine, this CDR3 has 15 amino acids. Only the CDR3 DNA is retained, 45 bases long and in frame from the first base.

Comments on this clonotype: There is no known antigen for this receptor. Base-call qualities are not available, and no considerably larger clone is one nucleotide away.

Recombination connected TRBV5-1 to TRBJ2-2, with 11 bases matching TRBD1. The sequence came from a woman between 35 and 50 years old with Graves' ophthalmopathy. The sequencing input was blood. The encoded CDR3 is CASSPRTGGFGELFF. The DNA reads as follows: TGCGCCAGCAGCCCACGGACAGGGGGCTTCGGGGAGCTGTTTTTT.